The rows below give T cell receptor beta chains drawn from one sample of a study of T cell responses to AZD1222 COVID-19 vaccine. Clones were read by immunoSEQ multiplex PCR, and TCRdb kept only the in-frame ones, dropping some. The repertoire includes around 80,000 clones, about 85% of them detected once, and under 1.5% sits in the top ten. The sample was peripheral blood, taken 28 days after the second AZD1222 dose. These TCRs come from an adult who received the AZD1222 COVID-19 vaccine. Each CDR3 is given with its conserved first and last residue. Fields, in order: V gene, clone size, J gene, D gene, CDR3 length, CDR3 DNA, CDR3 protein. D genes are given only for firm matches. Part of the rows lack a size; the others show once, few, many or a class for expanded clones.

TRBV5-1	.	TRBJ2-7	.	11	TGCGCCAGCAGCTCTTCCTACGAGCAGTACTTC	CASSSSYEQYF
TRBV7-7	.	TRBJ2-5	.	14	TGTGCTAGCAGCTTAAGTGGTGCCACGGAGACCCAGTACTTC	CASSLSGATETQYF
TRBV18	.	TRBJ2-1	TRBD2	16	TGTGCCAGCTCACCCCGAACTAGCGGGAGGGTCAATGAGCAGTTCTTC	CASSPRTSGRVNEQFF
TRBV3-1/TRBV3-2	.	TRBJ2-3	.	12	TGTGCCAGCGGGGAGGGCACAGATACGCAGTATTTT	CASGEGTDTQYF
TRBV12-5	.	TRBJ1-3	.	12	TGTGCTAGTGGTTTGGTAGAGGGACTTCCTATATTT	CASGLVEGLPIF
TRBV10-1	.	TRBJ1-1	TRBD1	16	TGCGCCAGCAGTGAGTCCAAACAGGGGGCCTGGAATGAAGCTTTCTTT	CASSESKQGAWNEAFF
TRBV3-1/TRBV3-2	.	TRBJ1-2	.	13	TGTGCCAGCAGCCAAATGGGGCGGGCTGGCTACACCTTC	CASSQMGRAGYTF
TRBV9	.	TRBJ1-1	.	14	TGTGCCAGCAGCCCGAAGGCGGGGCCCACTGAAGCTTTCTTT	CASSPKAGPTEAFF
TRBV18	once	TRBJ1-1	.	14	TGTGCCAGCTCATTTCGACAGTCCCACACTGAAGCTTTCTTT	CASSFRQSHTEAFF
TRBV19	.	TRBJ2-6	.	15	TGTGCCAGTAGTTCCGACCAGCCAGGGGCCAACGTCCTGACTTTC	CASSSDQPGANVLTF
TRBV18	.	TRBJ2-1	.	12	TGTGCCAGCTCACCATCCGGGATTGAGCAGTTCTTC	CASSPSGIEQFF
TRBV19	.	TRBJ2-5	.	14	TGTGCCAGTAGACCCGGGACATCCCAAGAGACCCAGTACTTC	CASRPGTSQETQYF
TRBV19	once	TRBJ2-2	.	15	TGTGCCAGTAGTATGAGCCTAGCAGCTCGCGGGGAGCTGTTTTTT	CASSMSLAARGELFF
TRBV18	.	TRBJ2-6	TRBD1	17	TGTGCCAGCCGACAGGGGAATATTCCCTCTGGGGCCAACGTCCTGACTTTC	CASRQGNIPSGANVLTF
TRBV28	.	TRBJ1-1	.	13	TGTGCCAGCAGCCAACGGGGGTTTACTGAAGCTTTCTTT	CASSQRGFTEAFF
TRBV27	few	TRBJ1-2	.	11	TGTGCCAGCCAGGACAGAAGGGGCTACACCTTC	CASQDRRGYTF
TRBV5-1	.	TRBJ1-4	.	14	TGCGCCAGCAGCTTGGCCAGGGCGGATGAAAAACTGTTTTTT	CASSLARADEKLFF
TRBV4-1	once	TRBJ2-3	.	16	TGCGCCAGCAGTCGAGGGGGAGCGGAGACCACAGATACGCAGTATTTT	CASSRGGAETTDTQYF
TRBV7-2	few	TRBJ1-6	.	14	TGTGCCAGCAGCCCCGGACAGACTAATTCACCCCTCCACTTT	CASSPGQTNSPLHF
TRBV7-8	few	TRBJ1-5	.	14	TGTGCCAGCAGCCGAGGGGGAACAGATCCAGCCCAGCATTTT	CASSRGGTDPAQHF
TRBV19	.	TRBJ2-5	.	13	TGTGCCAGTAGTATCCAATCACAAGAGACCCAGTACTTC	CASSIQSQETQYF
TRBV9	.	TRBJ1-1	.	14	TGTGCCAGCAGCGTAGGCGGGGGTGGCACTGAAGCTTTCTTT	CASSVGGGGTEAFF
TRBV5-4	.	TRBJ2-1	TRBD2	16	TGTGCCAGCAGCTATGGGACTAGCGGGAGATATGGTGAGCAGTTCTTC	CASSYGTSGRYGEQFF
TRBV5-1	.	TRBJ1-4	.	17	TGCGCCAGCAGCTTGGCCCCCACAGGGCTAGCGGGGGAAAAACTGTTTTTT	CASSLAPTGLAGEKLFF
TRBV19	.	TRBJ2-5	TRBD2	13	TGTGCCAGTAGTATCCGGGGGGAAGAGACCCAGTACTTC	CASSIRGEETQYF
TRBV7-9	.	TRBJ2-3	TRBD2	16	TGTGCCAGCAGGCCTATAGCGGGAGGGGCCCCAGATACGCAGTATTTT	CASRPIAGGAPDTQYF
TRBV29-1	.	TRBJ1-1	.	11	TGCAGCGTGGGGGCGAACACTGAAGCTTTCTTT	CSVGANTEAFF